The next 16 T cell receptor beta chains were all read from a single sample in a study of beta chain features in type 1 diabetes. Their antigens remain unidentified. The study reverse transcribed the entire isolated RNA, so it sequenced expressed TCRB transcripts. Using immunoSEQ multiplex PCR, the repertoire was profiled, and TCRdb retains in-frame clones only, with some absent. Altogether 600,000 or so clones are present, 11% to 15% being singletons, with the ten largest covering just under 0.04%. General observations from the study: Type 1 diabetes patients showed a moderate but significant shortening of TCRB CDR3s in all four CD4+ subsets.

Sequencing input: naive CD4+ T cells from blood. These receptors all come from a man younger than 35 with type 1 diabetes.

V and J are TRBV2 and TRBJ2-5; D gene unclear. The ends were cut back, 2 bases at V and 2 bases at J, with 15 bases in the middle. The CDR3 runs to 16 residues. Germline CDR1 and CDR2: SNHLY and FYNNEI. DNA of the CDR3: TGTGCCAGCAGTGAAAGGCTAACCAGATTGCAAGAGACCCAGTACTTC. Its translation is CASSERLTRLQETQYF. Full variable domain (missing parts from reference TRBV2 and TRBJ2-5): EPEVTQTPSHQVTQMGQEVILRCVPISNHLYFYWYRQILGQKVEFLVSFYNNEISEKSEIFDDQFSVERPDGSNFTLKIRSTKLEDSAMYFCASSERLTRLQETQYFGPGTRLLVL.

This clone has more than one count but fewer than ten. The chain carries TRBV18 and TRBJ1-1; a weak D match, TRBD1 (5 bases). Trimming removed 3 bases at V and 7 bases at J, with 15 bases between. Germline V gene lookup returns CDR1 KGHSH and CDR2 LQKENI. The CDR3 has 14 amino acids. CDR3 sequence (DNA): TGTGCCAGCTCACCGACGAAGGGGAATTTTGAAGCTTTCTTT. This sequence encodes CASSPTKGNFEAFF. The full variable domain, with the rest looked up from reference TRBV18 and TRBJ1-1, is NAGVMQNPRHLVRRRGQEARLRCSPMKGHSHVYWYRQLPEEGLKFMVYLQKENIIDESGMPKERFSAEFPKEGPSILRIQQVVRGDSAAYFCASSPTKGNFEAFFGQGTRLTVV.

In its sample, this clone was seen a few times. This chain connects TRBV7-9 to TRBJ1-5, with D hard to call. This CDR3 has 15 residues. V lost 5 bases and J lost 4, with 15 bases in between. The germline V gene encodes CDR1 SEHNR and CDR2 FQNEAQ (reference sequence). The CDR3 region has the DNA TGTGCCAGCAGCGGGATTTCCGTCGGGAATCAGCCCCAGCATTTT. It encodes CASSGISVGNQPQHF.

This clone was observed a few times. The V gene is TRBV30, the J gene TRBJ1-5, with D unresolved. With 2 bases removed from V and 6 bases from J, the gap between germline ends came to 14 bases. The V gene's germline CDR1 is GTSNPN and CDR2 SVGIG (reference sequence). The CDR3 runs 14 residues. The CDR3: CAWSPAPSGQPQHF. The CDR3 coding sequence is TGTGCCTGGAGTCCGGCCCCATCAGGTCAGCCCCAGCATTTT.

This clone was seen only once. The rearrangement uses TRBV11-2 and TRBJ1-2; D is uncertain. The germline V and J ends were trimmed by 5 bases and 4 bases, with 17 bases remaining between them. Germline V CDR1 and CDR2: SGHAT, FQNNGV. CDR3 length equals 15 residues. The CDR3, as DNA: TGTGCCAGCAGCCTCGGGGAGGTGGTGAGCTATGGCTACACCTTC. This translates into CASSLGEVVSYGYTF.

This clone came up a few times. CDR3 DNA: TGTGCCACCCAAGGGATTGGCTACACCATATATTTT. Residues: CATQGIGYTIYF. J is TRBJ1-3 and V is TRBV28; no definite D call. The CDR3 extends over 12 amino acids. The V gene lost 10 bases and the J gene lost 8 bases, with 15 bases spanning the gap. Germline V lookup: CDR1 MDHEN, CDR2 SYDVKM.

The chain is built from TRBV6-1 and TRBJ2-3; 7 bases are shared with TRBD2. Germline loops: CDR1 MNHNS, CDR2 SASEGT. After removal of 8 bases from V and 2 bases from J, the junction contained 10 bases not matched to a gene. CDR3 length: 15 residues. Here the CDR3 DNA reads TGTGCCAGCCTAAGACTAGCAACGGCCACAGATACGCAGTATTTT. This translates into CASLRLATATDTQYF.

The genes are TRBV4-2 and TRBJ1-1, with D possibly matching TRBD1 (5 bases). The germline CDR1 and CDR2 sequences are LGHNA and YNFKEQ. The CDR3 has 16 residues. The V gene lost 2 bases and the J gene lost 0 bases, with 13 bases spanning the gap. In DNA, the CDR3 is TGTGCCAGCAGCCAACTTTTGACAGATGTGAACACTGAAGCTTTCTTT. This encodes CASSQLLTDVNTEAFF.

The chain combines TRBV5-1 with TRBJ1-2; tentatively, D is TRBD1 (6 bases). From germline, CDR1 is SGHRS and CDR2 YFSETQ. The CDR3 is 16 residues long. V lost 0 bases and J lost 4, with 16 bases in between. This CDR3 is CASSLEGRQVFYGYTF. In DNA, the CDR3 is TGCGCCAGCAGCTTGGAGGGCCGACAGGTTTTCTATGGCTACACCTTC.

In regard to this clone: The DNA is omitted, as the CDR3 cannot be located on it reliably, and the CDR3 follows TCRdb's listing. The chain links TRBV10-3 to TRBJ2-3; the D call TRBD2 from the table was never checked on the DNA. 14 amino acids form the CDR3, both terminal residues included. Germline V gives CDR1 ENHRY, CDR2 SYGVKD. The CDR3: CAISTSVSTDTQYF.

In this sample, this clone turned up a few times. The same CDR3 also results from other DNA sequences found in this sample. CDR3 protein: CAWSALAGELETQYF. The CDR3 DNA sequence: TGTGCCTGGAGCGCCCTAGCGGGGGAGTTGGAGACCCAGTACTTC. The V and J genes are TRBV30 and TRBJ2-5; 10 bases line up with TRBD2. Germline values: CDR1 GTSNPN, CDR2 SVGIG (reference sequence). This CDR3 has 15 amino acids. V trimming: 3 bases; J trimming: 5 bases; junction bases outside the gene matches: 9.

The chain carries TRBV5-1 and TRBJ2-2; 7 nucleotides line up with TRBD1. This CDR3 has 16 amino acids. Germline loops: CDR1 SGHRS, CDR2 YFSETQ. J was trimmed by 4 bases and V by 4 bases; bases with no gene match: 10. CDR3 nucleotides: TGCGCCAGCAGCGCCCAGGGGGAGCGAGGCACCGGGGAGCTGTTTTTT. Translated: CASSAQGERGTGELFF.

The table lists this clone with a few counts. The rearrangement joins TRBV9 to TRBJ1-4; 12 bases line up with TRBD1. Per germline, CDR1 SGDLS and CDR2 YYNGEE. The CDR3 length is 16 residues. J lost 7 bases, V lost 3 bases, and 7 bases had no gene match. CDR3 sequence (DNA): TGTGCCAGCAGCGAGCGGGGACAGGGGGCCGGTGAAAAACTGTTTTTT. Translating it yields CASSERGQGAGEKLFF.

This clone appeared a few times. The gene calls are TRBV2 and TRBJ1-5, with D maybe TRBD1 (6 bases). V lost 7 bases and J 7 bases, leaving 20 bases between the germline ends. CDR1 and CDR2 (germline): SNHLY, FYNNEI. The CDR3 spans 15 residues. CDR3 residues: CASTMDRLPRQPQHF. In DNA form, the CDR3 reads TGTGCCAGCACGATGGACAGACTCCCCAGGCAGCCCCAGCATTTT. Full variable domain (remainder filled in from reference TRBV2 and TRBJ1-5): EPEVTQTPSHQVTQMGQEVILRCVPISNHLYFYWYRQILGQKVEFLVSFYNNEISEKSEIFDDQFSVERPDGSNFTLKIRSTKLEDSAMYFCASTMDRLPRQPQHFGDGTRLSIL.

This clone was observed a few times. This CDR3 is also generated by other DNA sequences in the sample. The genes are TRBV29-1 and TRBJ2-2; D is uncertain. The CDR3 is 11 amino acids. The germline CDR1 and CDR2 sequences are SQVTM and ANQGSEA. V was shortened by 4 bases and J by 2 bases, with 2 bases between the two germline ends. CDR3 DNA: TGCAGCGTTGGTAACACCGGGGAGCTGTTTTTT. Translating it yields CSVGNTGELFF.

CDR3 in amino acids: CASSAGPGRGNYGYTF. The CDR3 region has the DNA TGTGCCAGCAGCGCAGGTCCGGGCAGGGGAAACTATGGCTACACCTTC. This chain connects TRBV9 to TRBJ1-2, with a weak D call TRBD1 (6 bases). There are 16 residues in the CDR3. Germline V gives CDR1 SGDLS, CDR2 YYNGEE. V lost 3 bases, J lost 2 bases, and 17 bases lay in between.